The clone carrying this T cell receptor (beta chain) was seen more than once but under ten times. The authors ran a second PCR of roughly 6 to 12 cycles using a sample-barcoded 5' primer and a J-beta primer mix. TCRdb used MiXCR to reprocess the 5' RACE reads, holding one entry per CDR3 protein. The sample has about 1.5 million distinct CDR3 sequences; approximately 43% are singletons. This sample was included in a study of blood T cells in healthy people across ages. Per the germline V gene, CDR1 is SGHTA and CDR2 is FQGNSA. V was pared by 4 bases and J by 5 bases, with 8 bases between. This CDR3 has 12 residues. Each donor gave roughly 9.8 milliliters of peripheral blood. Total RNA extraction produced at least 5 micrograms (per sample) for the study.

Sequenced sample: blood. The TCR sequence derives from a woman under 30 in good health. The V gene is TRBV7-2, the J gene TRBJ1-1; D gene uncertain. The CDR3 coding sequence is TGTGCCAGCAGCTGGGCGATGACTGAAGCTTTCTTT. Amino acid sequence: CASSWAMTEAFF.